These 3 T cell receptor beta chains were all obtained from the same sample, sequenced in a study of OX40 agonist ivuxolimab in advanced cancers. Sequencing used immunoSEQ multiplex PCR; TCRdb keeps in-frame clones, though not all of them. The sample has 150,000 to 170,000 clones, 94% seen once. The material sequenced was CD4+ or CD8+ T cells sorted from blood, taken in a trial of the OX40 agonist ivuxolimab. Receptor source: an adult with an advanced solid tumor such as melanoma, head and neck, liver or kidney cancer.

This rearrangement joins TRBV5-1 to TRBJ2-2; 10 nucleotides agree with TRBD1. With V trimmed by 4 bases and J by 5 bases, 5 bases remained unmatched. The length of the CDR3 is 15 residues. Germline V gene sequence: CDR1 SGHRS, CDR2 YFSETQ. The CDR3 region has the DNA TGCGCCAGCAGCAGGGACAGGGGCCGAACCGGGGAGCTGTTTTTT. Translating it yields CASSRDRGRTGELFF.

The chain carries TRBV6-5 and TRBJ1-1; D perhaps matches TRBD1 (5 bases). There are 13 residues in the CDR3. The germline V and J ends were trimmed by 2 bases and 7 bases, with 11 bases remaining between them. CDR1 and CDR2 from the germline V gene are MNHEY and SVGAGI. In nucleotides, the CDR3 is TGTGCCAGCAGTTACCTGACAGAGAGTGAAGCTTTCTTT. This codes for CASSYLTESEAFF.

The chain has TRBV6-5 and TRBJ2-7, with D maybe TRBD1 (6 bases). In germline, CDR1 is MNHEY, CDR2 SVGAGI. There are 15 residues in the CDR3. V gave up 0 bases and J gave up 2 bases, with 11 bases separating them. The CDR3 protein is CASSYSNEGAYEQYF. In DNA, the CDR3 is TGTGCCAGCAGTTACTCGAACGAGGGGGCCTACGAGCAGTACTTC.